This section outlines one T cell receptor beta chain sequence together with its context. This specimen comes from a study of T cell responses to AZD1222 COVID-19 vaccine. V was clipped by 4 bases and J by 5 bases; unmatched bases: 13. The germline V gene encodes CDR1 MNHNS and CDR2 SASEGT. This CDR3 contains 16 residues. Sequencing was performed with immunoSEQ multiplex PCR; in TCRdb, only in-frame clones are kept and a portion is missing. The sample records 98,000 or so clones, 89% being singletons. This specimen was peripheral blood, taken on day 0 of MenACWY control vaccination. The origin of this receptor is an adult in good health. The chain joins TRBV6-1 to TRBJ1-2; 7 bases fit TRBD1. The CDR3, as DNA: TGTGCCAGCAGTGGAGAAGGGGGCAGGGGCCTTTATGGCTACACCTTC. As protein: CASSGEGGRGLYGYTF.